Following are 29 T cell receptor beta chains from one sample sequenced in a study of T-cell reconstitution after alpha-beta-depleted transplantation in children. This sample's TCRbeta library carried unique molecular identifier barcodes. TCRdb used MiXCR to reprocess the PCR reads, holding one entry per CDR3 protein. The sample contains 600,000 to 700,000 distinct CDR3 sequences, 16% of which appear only once. Sequencing used PBMCs from the stem cell graft donor, obtained from the stem cell graft. Source of these receptors: a human donor who donated a stem cell graft to a child with acute myeloid leukemia.

In this sample, this clonotype turned up many times. The V call is TRBV20-1, the J call TRBJ1-5, with D possibly being TRBD1 (5 bases). The CDR3 contains 15 residues. The V end was cut by 5 bases, the J end by 7 bases, with 21 bases between. Germline-derived CDR1 and CDR2 are DFQATT and SNEGSKA (reference sequence). CDR3 nucleotides: TGCAGTGCTCAAGTACTCGGGGGAGAGCGCCAGCCCCAGCATTTT. Translating gives CSAQVLGGERQPQHF.

This clonotype was observed a handful of times. The chain uses TRBV20-1 and TRBJ2-3, with D unclear. The CDR3 length is 16 residues. The germline V gene encodes CDR1 DFQATT and CDR2 SNEGSKA (reference sequence). The V and J ends lost 0 bases and 0 bases respectively, with 13 bases between them. CDR3 DNA: TGCAGTGCTAGAGATCTCGGCACCCCTAGCACAGATACGCAGTATTTT. It codes for CSARDLGTPSTDTQYF.

This clonotype has a handful of counts. The chain uses TRBV3-1 and TRBJ2-5, with 8 positions matching TRBD2. In germline, CDR1 is LGHDT, CDR2 YNNKEL (reference sequence). J was trimmed by 5 bases and V by 6 bases; bases with no gene match: 5. The CDR3 loop spans 13 amino acids. CDR3 amino acids: CASRRGGRETQYF. As DNA, the CDR3 is TGTGCCAGCAGACGGGGGGGCCGGGAGACCCAGTACTTC.

The V gene is TRBV7-2, the J gene TRBJ1-5; D is uncertain. This CDR3 region has 15 residues. Trimming removed 5 bases from V and 0 bases from J, with 11 bases in between. Looked up from germline, CDR1 is SGHTA and CDR2 is FQGNSA. The CDR3 nucleotides read TGTGCCAGCAGCCCTCAGGCAAATAGCAATCAGCCCCAGCATTTT. This encodes CASSPQANSNQPQHF.

This clonotype was counted ten times or more. V is TRBV20-1 and J is TRBJ2-7; 8 nucleotides match TRBD1. This CDR3 has 14 amino acids. The germline CDR1 and CDR2 sequences are DFQATT and SNEGSKA (reference sequence). V lost 5 bases and J lost 9; bases outside the gene matches: 15. The CDR3: CSAQTPDRVSWQYF. CDR3 DNA sequence: TGCAGTGCTCAAACACCGGACAGGGTCAGTTGGCAGTACTTC.

The V call is TRBV4-3, the J call TRBJ1-2, with D perhaps TRBD1 (5 bases). The CDR3 covers 16 residues. Trimming shortened V by 4 bases and J by 8 bases, and 23 bases separated the two germline ends. The germline V gene encodes CDR1 LGHNA and CDR2 YSLEER. Here the CDR3 DNA reads TGCGCCAGCAGCCTTGACCTCCTCGGGGGTACCGGCGGCTACACCTTC. Encoded protein: CASSLDLLGGTGGYTF.

V gene TRBV7-2 combines with J gene TRBJ1-1, with TRBD1 matching over 8 bases. The CDR3 has 15 residues. The germline V gene has CDR1 SGHTA and CDR2 FQGNSA. V lost 5 bases to trimming and J lost 4 bases; unmatched junction nucleotides: 9. The CDR3: CASSLSGGKITEAFF. The CDR3 DNA reads TGTGCCAGCAGCCTCTCAGGGGGCAAGATCACTGAAGCTTTCTTT.

The sample holds many counts of this clonotype. This rearrangement joins TRBV30 to TRBJ2-1, with 9 bases lining up with TRBD1. With V trimmed by 4 bases and J by 2 bases, 15 bases remained unmatched. Germline V gene data show CDR1 as GTSNPN and CDR2 as SVGIG (reference sequence). There are 18 residues in the CDR3. CDR3 DNA: TGTGCCTGGAAAAACCAGCCGGGACAGGGCTTCCCCTACAATGAGCAGTTCTTC. Protein: CAWKNQPGQGFPYNEQFF.

This clonotype was observed at least ten times. The J gene is TRBJ2-1, the V gene TRBV12-3 or TRBV12-4; unclear D gene. Trimming left V 3 bases short and J 10 bases short, with 13 bases between. This CDR3 is 13 amino acids long. This chain's CDR3 is CASSLATQTEQFF. The DNA for the CDR3 is TGTGCCAGCAGTTTGGCAACTCAGACCGAGCAGTTCTTC.

The chain carries TRBV7-2 and TRBJ1-3; D is possibly TRBD1 (5 bases). CDR1 and CDR2 (germline): SGHTA, FQGNSA. The CDR3 contains 17 residues. V lost 0 bases and J lost 6, with 18 bases in between. This CDR3 reads CASSLAAGTWAQNTIYF. Here the CDR3 DNA reads TGTGCCAGCAGCTTAGCGGCCGGGACGTGGGCGCAAAACACCATATATTTT. The variable domain in full, completed from reference TRBV7-2 and TRBJ1-3, reads GAGVSQSPSNKVTEKGKDVELRCDPISGHTALYWYRQSLGQGLEFLIYFQGNSAPDKSGLPSDRFSAERTGGSVSTLTIQRTQQEDSAVYLCASSLAAGTWAQNTIYFGEGSWLTVV.

This clonotype has a count of ten or more. The gene calls are TRBV7-2 and TRBJ1-2, with D possibly TRBD1 on 5 matching bases. The germline gives CDR1 SGHTA, CDR2 FQGNSA. The CDR3 sequence is 13 residues long. V lost 3 bases and J lost 4, with 9 bases in between. In DNA, the CDR3 is TGTGCCAGCAGCTTTCCGGGGGTCTATGGCTACACCTTC. It yields the protein CASSFPGVYGYTF.

This clonotype came up a few times. V usage is TRBV5-6 and J usage is TRBJ2-7, with 8 bases identical to TRBD1. Germline CDR1 is SGHDT and CDR2 is YYEEEE. The length of the CDR3 is 15 residues. V dropped 0 bases and J dropped 4; count of bases not matched to a gene: 6. CDR3: CASSLVGQGRYEQYF. CDR3 bases: TGTGCCAGCAGCTTGGTTGGACAGGGTCGGTACGAGCAGTACTTC.

This clonotype was recorded at least ten times. The chain is built from TRBV5-1 and TRBJ1-1; D remains ambiguous. V lost 4 bases and J 2 bases, leaving 6 bases between the germline ends. CDR3 size: 12 residues. Germline-derived CDR1 and CDR2 are SGHRS and YFSETQ. In nucleotides, the CDR3 is TGCGCCAGCAGCGGGAGTAACACTGAAGCTTTCTTT. This translates into CASSGSNTEAFF. The entire variable domain, with the rest obtained from reference TRBV5-1 and TRBJ1-1, is as follows: KAGVTQTPRYLIKTRGQQVTLSCSPISGHRSVSWYQQTPGQGLQFLFEYFSETQRNKGNFPGRFSGRQFSNSRSEMNVSTLELGDSALYLCASSGSNTEAFFGQGTRLTVV.

This clonotype has at least ten counts. This chain joins TRBV20-1 and TRBJ2-1; 10 bases are shared with TRBD1. The ends lost 2 bases at V and 3 bases at J; junction bases unmatched: 4. Germline CDR1 DFQATT, CDR2 SNEGSKA (reference sequence). This CDR3 spans 15 amino acids. CDR3 nucleotide sequence: TGCAGTGCTAGATGGGGGGACAGGGGCTACAATGAGCAGTTCTTC. It codes for CSARWGDRGYNEQFF.

To note about this clonotype: Compared with germline, one end of the junction differs, possibly owing to a read error. The genes are TRBV24-1 and TRBJ1-5; D may be TRBD1 (6 bases). Germline values: CDR1 KGHDR, CDR2 SFDVKD. The CDR3 is 15 residues long. The CDR3 DNA reads as TGTGCTACCAGTGAAACCACAGGGAACAATCAGCCCCAGCATTTT. Protein sequence: CATSETTGNNQPQHF.

This clonotype showed up just a few times. This chain joins TRBV7-1 and TRBJ2-1; 11 bases align to TRBD2. TRBV7-1 has ORF status, its function being uncertain. The CDR3 consists of 16 residues. With V trimmed by 3 bases and J by 7 bases, 8 bases remained unmatched. Here the CDR3 reads CASSSHVSSGGNEQFF. The CDR3 nucleotides are TGTGCCAGCAGCTCGCATGTGTCTAGCGGGGGGAATGAGCAGTTCTTC.

This chain connects TRBV25-1 to TRBJ2-1; a weak D match, TRBD1 (5 bases). V was pared by 0 bases and J by 6 bases, with 21 bases between. CDR3 size: 18 residues. Per germline, CDR1 MGHDK and CDR2 SYGVNS. The CDR3 here is CASSEYFQEQGSINEQFF. DNA of the CDR3: TGTGCCAGCAGTGAATATTTTCAAGAGCAGGGTTCTATCAATGAGCAGTTCTTC. The complete variable domain, with remaining parts taken from reference TRBV25-1 and TRBJ2-1, reads EADIYQTPRYLVIGTGKKITLECSQTMGHDKMYWYQQDPGMELHLIHYSYGVNSTEKGDLSSESTVSRIRTEHFPLTLESARPSHTSQYLCASSEYFQEQGSINEQFFGPGTRLTVL.

V and J are TRBV12-3 or TRBV12-4 and TRBJ1-4; D call uncertain. V was shortened by 3 bases and J by 5 bases, with 13 bases between the two germline ends. CDR3 length: 15 residues. CDR3 region: CASSFGIVHNEKLFF. CDR3 nucleotides: TGTGCCAGCAGTTTTGGGATCGTCCACAATGAAAAACTGTTTTTT.

This clonotype was seen many times. V is TRBV10-3 and J is TRBJ2-5; 9 bases align to TRBD2. The germline gives CDR1 ENHRY, CDR2 SYGVKD. The ends lost 11 bases at V and 1 base at J; junction bases unmatched: 8. The CDR3 runs 14 residues. In DNA, the CDR3 is TGTGCCTCGGGGGCTAGCGGGGCCCAAGAGACCCAGTACTTC. Protein sequence: CASGASGAQETQYF.

The sample holds a few counts of this clonotype. This chain uses TRBV4-3 with TRBJ1-4, with D unresolved. Trimming pared 4 bases from V and 4 bases from J, leaving 13 bases between. CDR3 length: 15 amino acids. In germline, CDR1 is LGHNA, CDR2 YSLEER. CDR3 sequence (DNA): TGCGCCAGCAGCCGAACCTCGCAGATTAATGAAAAACTGTTTTTT. Its protein product is CASSRTSQINEKLFF.

This clonotype was recorded at least ten times. The chain uses TRBV7-2 and TRBJ2-3; no clear D. Trimming stripped 2 bases from V and 1 base from J, with 13 bases between. Germline V lookup: CDR1 SGHTA, CDR2 FQGNSA. The CDR3 is 16 residues long. DNA of the CDR3: TGTGCCAGCAGCTTATCTTGGAGCCTAGGCACAGATACGCAGTATTTT. Protein: CASSLSWSLGTDTQYF.

This clonotype was detected many times. The rearrangement joins TRBV20-1 to TRBJ2-3; D remains ambiguous. Germline CDR1 DFQATT, CDR2 SNEGSKA (reference sequence). The CDR3 has 11 residues. Deletions cut 3 bases from V and 8 bases from J, with 9 bases between. The CDR3 reads CSAREPSTQYF. Written as DNA, the CDR3 is TGCAGTGCTAGGGAACCGTCTACGCAGTATTTT.

In its sample, this clonotype was seen a few times. CDR3 residues: CASSSNSYEQYV. CDR3 DNA: TGTGCCAGCAGCTCCAATAGCTACGAGCAGTACGTC. This chain joins TRBV7-9 and TRBJ2-7; D call uncertain. Germline lookup yields CDR1 SEHNR and CDR2 FQNEAQ (reference sequence). The CDR3 sequence is 12 residues long. The germline V and J ends were trimmed by 4 bases and 3 bases, with 7 bases remaining between them.

This clonotype was observed many times. V usage is TRBV19 and J usage is TRBJ1-5; D uncertain. Trimming stripped 5 bases from V and 3 bases from J, with 11 bases between. Per germline, CDR1 LNHDA and CDR2 SQIVND (reference sequence). This CDR3 contains 14 residues. CDR3 sequence: CASSWSATNQPQHF. DNA of the CDR3: TGTGCCAGTAGTTGGTCCGCGACCAATCAGCCCCAGCATTTT.

This clonotype has ten or more counts. The gene calls are TRBV5-5 and TRBJ2-2, with D maybe TRBD1 (6 bases). V gave up 4 bases and J gave up 3 bases, with 13 bases separating them. CDR3 length: 15 residues. In germline, CDR1 is SGHKS, CDR2 YYEKEE (reference sequence). In DNA form, the CDR3 reads TGTGCCAGCAGCCAGGGGACGGTAGACACCGGGGAGCTGTTTTTT. Its translation: CASSQGTVDTGELFF. The whole variable domain, remainder taken from reference TRBV5-5 and TRBJ2-2, is DAGVTQSPTHLIKTRGQQVTLRCSPISGHKSVSWYQQVLGQGPQFIFQYYEKEERGRGNFPDRFSARQFPNYSSELNVNALLLGDSALYLCASSQGTVDTGELFFGEGSRLTVL.

The chain is built from TRBV7-9 and TRBJ2-3; TRBD1 is a possible D gene (6 bases). Trimming took 6 bases from V and 2 from J, leaving 18 bases between them. This CDR3 region has 16 residues. Per germline, CDR1 SEHNR and CDR2 FQNEAQ (reference sequence). The CDR3 loop reads CASSSPSGQTTDTQYF. CDR3 sequence (DNA): TGTGCCAGCAGTTCCCCATCGGGACAAACCACAGATACGCAGTATTTT.

This clonotype was counted many times. The chain joins TRBV20-1 to TRBJ1-4; D unclear. The germline gives CDR1 DFQATT, CDR2 SNEGSKA (reference sequence). Deletions cut 7 bases from V and 0 bases from J, with 9 bases between. This CDR3 comprises 13 residues. In nucleotides, the CDR3 is TGCAGTGTCCAACTTGCAACTAATGAAAAACTGTTTTTT. It translates to CSVQLATNEKLFF.

This clonotype was counted ten times or more. The CDR3 spells CSVEVGGLFHF. The CDR3, as DNA: TGCAGCGTTGAAGTTGGGGGACTCTTCCACTTT. The J gene is TRBJ1-6, the V gene TRBV29-1, with a tentative D call TRBD1 (5 bases). The CDR3 is 11 residues long. Germline V gene lookup returns CDR1 SQVTM and CDR2 ANQGSEA. V was cut by 1 base and J by 17 bases, with 12 bases left in between.

As regards this clonotype: A single base separates this from a much larger clone, so it may be a read error. The rearrangement joins TRBV9 to TRBJ2-7, with 7 bases fitting TRBD1. Germline loops: CDR1 SGDLS, CDR2 YYNGEE. CDR3 size: 16 residues. The CDR3 region has the DNA TGTGCCAGCAGCGTAGACGGTGGGACAGCTAATGGTGAGCAGGACTTC. It codes for CASSVDGGTANGEQDF.